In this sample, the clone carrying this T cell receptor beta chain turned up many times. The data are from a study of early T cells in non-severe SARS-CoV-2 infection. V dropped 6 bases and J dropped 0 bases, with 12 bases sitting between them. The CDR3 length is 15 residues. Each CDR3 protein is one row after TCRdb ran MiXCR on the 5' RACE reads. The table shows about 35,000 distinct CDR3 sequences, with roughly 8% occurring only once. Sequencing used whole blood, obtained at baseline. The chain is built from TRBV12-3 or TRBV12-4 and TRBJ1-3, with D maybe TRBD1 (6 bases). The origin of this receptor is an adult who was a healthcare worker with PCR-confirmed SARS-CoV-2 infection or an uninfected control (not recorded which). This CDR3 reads CASSHRQDSGNTIYF. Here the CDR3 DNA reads TGTGCCAGCAGCCATAGACAGGACTCTGGAAACACCATATATTTT.